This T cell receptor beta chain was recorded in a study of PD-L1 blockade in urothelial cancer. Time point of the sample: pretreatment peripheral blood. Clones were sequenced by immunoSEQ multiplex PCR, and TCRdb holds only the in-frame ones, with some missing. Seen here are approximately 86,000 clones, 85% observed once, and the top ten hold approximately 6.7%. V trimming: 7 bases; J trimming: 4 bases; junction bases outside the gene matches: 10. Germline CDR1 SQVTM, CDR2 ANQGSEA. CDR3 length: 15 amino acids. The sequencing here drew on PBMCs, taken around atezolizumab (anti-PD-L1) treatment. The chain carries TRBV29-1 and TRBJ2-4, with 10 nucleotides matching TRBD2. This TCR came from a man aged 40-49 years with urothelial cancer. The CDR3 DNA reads TGCAGCGCGACCCCCCCTAGCGGGAGAAAAAACATTCAGTACTTC. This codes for CSATPPSGRKNIQYF.